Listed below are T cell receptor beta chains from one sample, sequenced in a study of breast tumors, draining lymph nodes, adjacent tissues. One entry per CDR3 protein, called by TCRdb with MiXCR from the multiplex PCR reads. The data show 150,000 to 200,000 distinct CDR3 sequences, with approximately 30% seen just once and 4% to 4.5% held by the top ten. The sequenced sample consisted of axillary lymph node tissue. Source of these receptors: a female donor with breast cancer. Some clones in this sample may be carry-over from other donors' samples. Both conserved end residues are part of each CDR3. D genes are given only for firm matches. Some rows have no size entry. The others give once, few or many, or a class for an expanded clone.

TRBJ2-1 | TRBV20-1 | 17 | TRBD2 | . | TGCAGTGCTAGAGATCCCGGGACTAGCGGGGGTAACAATGAGCAGTTCTTC | CSARDPGTSGGNNEQFF
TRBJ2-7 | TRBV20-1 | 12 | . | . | TGCAGTGCTAGCGTTCTTACCTACGAGCAGTACTTC | CSASVLTYEQYF
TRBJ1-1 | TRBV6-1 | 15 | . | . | TGTGCCAGCAGTGTTCAAGGCCCTGTTTCTACTGAAGCTTTCTTT | CASSVQGPVSTEAFF
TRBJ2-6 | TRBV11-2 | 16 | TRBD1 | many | TGTGCCAGCAGCACGGGACAGCTCTCTGGGGCCAACGTCCTGACTTTC | CASSTGQLSGANVLTF
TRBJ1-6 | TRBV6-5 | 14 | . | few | TGTGCCAGCAGTCCCGACAGGAACAATTCACCCCTCCACTTT | CASSPDRNNSPLHF
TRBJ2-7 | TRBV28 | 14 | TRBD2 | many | TGTGCCAGCAGATCCGGGACTAGCGGGTACGAGCAGTACTTC | CASRSGTSGYEQYF
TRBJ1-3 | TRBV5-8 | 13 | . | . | TGTGCCAGCAGCTTGACAGGGGGAAACACCATATATTTT | CASSLTGGNTIYF
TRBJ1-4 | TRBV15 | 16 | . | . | TGTGCCACCAGCAGCTTGGCGGCGGCAGGGAGTGAAAAACTGTTTTTT | CATSSLAAAGSEKLFF
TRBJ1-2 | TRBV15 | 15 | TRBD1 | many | TGTGCCACCAGCAGAGAAGGGACAGGGGGGTATGGCTACACCTTC | CATSREGTGGYGYTF
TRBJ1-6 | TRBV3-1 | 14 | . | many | TGTGCCAGCAGCCCGCGGGCCAGTACTTCACCCCTCCACTTT | CASSPRASTSPLHF
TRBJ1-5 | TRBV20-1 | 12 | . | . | TGCGGTGTAAAGCCGGCAGATCAGCCCCCGCATTTT | CGVKPADQPPHF
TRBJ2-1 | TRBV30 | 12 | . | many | TGTGCCGGGCCCAGACTGAACAATGAGCAGTTCTTC | CAGPRLNNEQFF
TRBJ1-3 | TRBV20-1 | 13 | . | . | TGCAGTGCTGATGGACACCCGGGAGAGACCATATATTTT | CSADGHPGETIYF
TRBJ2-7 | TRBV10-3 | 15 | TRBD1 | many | TGTGCCATCAGTGAGCGACAGGGGCCTTCCTACGAGCAGTACTTC | CAISERQGPSYEQYF
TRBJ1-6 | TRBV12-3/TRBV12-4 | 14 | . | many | TGTGCCAGCAGGGCCTTCGACGGAAATTCACCCCTCCACTTT | CASRAFDGNSPLHF
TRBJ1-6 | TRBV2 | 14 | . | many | TGTGCCAGCAGTGAAGACCTGATCAATTCACCCCTCCACTTT | CASSEDLINSPLHF
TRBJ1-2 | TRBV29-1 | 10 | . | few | TGCAGCGTTGACCAGGGTGGCTACACCTTC | CSVDQGGYTF
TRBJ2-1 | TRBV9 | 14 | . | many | TGTGCCAGCAGCGCACTCCCAGGCCGGAATGAGCAGTTCTTC | CASSALPGRNEQFF
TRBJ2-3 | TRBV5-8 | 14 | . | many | TGTGCCAGCAGCTCCCTCGGTAGCACAGATACGCAGTATTTT | CASSSLGSTDTQYF
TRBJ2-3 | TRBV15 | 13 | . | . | TGTGCCACCAGCAGAGATCGGGGTTTCACGCAGTATTTT | CATSRDRGFTQYF
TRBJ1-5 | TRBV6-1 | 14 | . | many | TGTGCCAGCAGTGATCAGGGAGGCAATCAGCCCCAGCATTTT | CASSDQGGNQPQHF
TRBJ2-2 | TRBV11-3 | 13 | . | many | TGTGCCAGCAGCTTGACAGAAACCGGGGAGCTGTTTTTT | CASSLTETGELFF
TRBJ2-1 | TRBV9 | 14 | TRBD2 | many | TGTGCCAGCAGCAAGGGACTAGCCGGCAATGAGCAGTTCTTC | CASSKGLAGNEQFF
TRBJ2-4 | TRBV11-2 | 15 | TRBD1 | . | TGTGCCAGCAGTCAGTATACAGGGGGCGAAAACATTCAGTACTTC | CASSQYTGGENIQYF
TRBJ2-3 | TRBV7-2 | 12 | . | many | TGTGCCAGCAGCTTAAAAGGAGATACGCAGTATTTT | CASSLKGDTQYF
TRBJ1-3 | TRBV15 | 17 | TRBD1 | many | TGTGCCACCAGCGGCACCAGACAGGGGGCCTCTGGAAACACCATATATTTT | CATSGTRQGASGNTIYF
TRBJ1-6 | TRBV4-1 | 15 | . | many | TGCGCCAGCAGCCAGGCCTGGGGGGGCAATTCACCCCTCCACTTT | CASSQAWGGNSPLHF
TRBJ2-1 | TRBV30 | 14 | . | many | TGTGCCTGGGAGCGCGGAAGCGGACACAATGAGCAGTTCTTC | CAWERGSGHNEQFF
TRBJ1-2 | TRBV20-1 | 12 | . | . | TGCAGTGCCCAAGTAGGGGGAAAAGGCTACACCTTC | CSAQVGGKGYTF
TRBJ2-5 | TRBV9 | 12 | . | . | TGTGCCCAAAGAAGGGGAAAGGAGACCCAGTACTTC | CAQRRGKETQYF
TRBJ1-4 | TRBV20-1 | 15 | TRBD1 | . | TGCATGGTACCTAGCGGGTATGGGACAGGTGAAAAACTGTTTTTT | CMVPSGYGTGEKLFF
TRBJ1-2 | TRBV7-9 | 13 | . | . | TGTGCCCGCAGCCTAGACGGGGCGGGTGGCTACACCTTC | CARSLDGAGGYTF
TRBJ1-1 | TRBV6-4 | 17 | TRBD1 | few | TGTGCCAGCGGGGGGACCACCCGACAGGGGGCGCTTACTGAAGCTTTCTTT | CASGGTTRQGALTEAFF
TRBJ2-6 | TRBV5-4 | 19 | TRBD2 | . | TGTGCCAGCAGCTTGGAGGGCGGGAGACGTTCCTCTGGGGCCAACGTCCTGACTTTC | CASSLEGGRRSSGANVLTF
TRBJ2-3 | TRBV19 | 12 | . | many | TGTGCCAGTAGTGGTGGGGCGGATACGCAGTATTTT | CASSGGADTQYF
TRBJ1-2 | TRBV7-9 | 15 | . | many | TGTGCCAGCAGCTTAGTGGGATTAGCTAACTATGGCTACCCCTTC | CASSLVGLANYGYPF
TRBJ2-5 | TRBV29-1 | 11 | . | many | TGCAGCGTTGAAAGAGGAGAGACCCAGTACTTC | CSVERGETQYF
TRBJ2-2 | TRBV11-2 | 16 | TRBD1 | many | TGTGCCAGCAGCACCCGACAGGGGGCGAACACCGGGGAGCTGTTTTTT | CASSTRQGANTGELFF
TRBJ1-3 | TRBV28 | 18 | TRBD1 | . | TGTGCCAGCAGTTATCGGACAGGGAGGGCCCACTCTGGAAACACCATATATTTT | CASSYRTGRAHSGNTIYF
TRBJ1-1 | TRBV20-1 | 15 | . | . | TGCAGTGCTAGTAACCCACAGGGCCCGAACACTGAAGCTTTCTTT | CSASNPQGPNTEAFF
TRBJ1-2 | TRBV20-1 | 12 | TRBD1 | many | TGCAGTGCTACTACAGGGGCAAGGGGCTACACCTTC | CSATTGARGYTF